The 5 T cell receptor beta chains listed next were all sequenced from one sample in a study of blood T cell repertoires in COVID-19. Data came from immunoSEQ multiplex PCR; TCRdb stores just in-frame clones and leaves some out. The sample holds about 120,000 clones, over 70% seen once. The sample consisted of peripheral blood. These TCRs come from a woman between 65 and 79 years old with acute or convalescent COVID-19.

V and J are TRBV18 and TRBJ1-3; a weak D match, TRBD1 (5 bases). Germline CDR1 KGHSH, CDR2 LQKENI. Trimming pared 6 bases from V and 0 bases from J, leaving 15 bases between. The CDR3 consists of 16 residues. CDR3 sequence reads: CASSPRTPDSGNTIYF. CDR3 DNA sequence: TGTGCCAGCTCCCCTCGGACACCCGACTCTGGAAACACCATATATTTT.

The chain uses TRBV7-9 and TRBJ2-7, with 7 bases matching TRBD1. Germline CDR1 SEHNR, CDR2 FQNEAQ (reference sequence). V shed 0 bases, J shed 4 bases, and the junction held 3 bases outside the gene matches. The CDR3 extends over 14 amino acids. This CDR3 reads CASSLAGTEYEQYF. CDR3 sequence (DNA): TGTGCCAGCAGCTTAGCCGGGACAGAATACGAGCAGTACTTC.

The chain links TRBV28 to TRBJ1-2; D uncertain. Looked up from germline, CDR1 is MDHEN and CDR2 is SYDVKM. Trimming pared 11 bases from V and 3 bases from J, leaving 7 bases between. The CDR3 spans 10 residues. The CDR3 spells CAAGDYGYTF. CDR3 bases: TGTGCCGCCGGGGACTATGGCTACACCTTC.

The chain combines TRBV6-5 with TRBJ1-4; 7 nucleotides match TRBD1. Looked up from germline, CDR1 is MNHEY and CDR2 is SVGAGI. Trimming removed 4 bases from V and 5 bases from J; junction bases left unmatched: 7. The CDR3 is 15 residues long. The CDR3 region is CASSSQDRLNEKLFF. DNA of the CDR3: TGTGCCAGCAGTTCCCAGGACAGGCTAAATGAAAAACTGTTTTTT.

The CDR3 is CAISDVGARVHEQFF. The CDR3 region has the DNA TGTGCCATCAGTGATGTGGGGGCGCGGGTTCATGAGCAGTTCTTC. The chain has TRBV10-3 and TRBJ2-1; maybe TRBD1 (6 bases). The CDR3 runs to 15 residues. The V end was cut by 3 bases, the J end by 8 bases, with 17 bases between. CDR1 and CDR2 from the germline V gene are ENHRY and SYGVKD.